This passage covers 30 T cell receptor beta chains from one sample sequenced in a study of Ad26.COV2.S vaccination and SARS-CoV-2 variants. TCRdb's table, derived via immunoSEQ multiplex PCR, lists solely in-frame clones and lacks some. The sample records some 330,000 clones, 75% to 90% being singletons. Noted treatment: about 20 received Ad26.COV2.S at low or high dose, single or two shots; 5 received placebo; per-sample allocation not given. Specimens were obtained on day 63 following the first vaccine or placebo injection. The sequenced sample was peripheral blood, obtained in a trial of Ad26.COV2.S vaccine versus placebo. All receptors come from a person aged 18-60 years who received the Ad26.COV2.S COVID-19 vaccine or a placebo.

V and J are TRBV9 and TRBJ2-7, with D maybe TRBD1 (5 bases). From germline, CDR1 is SGDLS and CDR2 YYNGEE. CDR3 length: 15 residues. Trimming removed 0 bases at V and 1 base at J, with 11 bases between. The DNA for the CDR3 is TGTGCCAGCAGCGTAGGTACAGGCCCGTCCTACGAGCAGTACTTC. Translated: CASSVGTGPSYEQYF.

The chain employs TRBV28 and TRBJ2-3; 7 bases match TRBD2. Germline CDR1 MDHEN, CDR2 SYDVKM. The length of the CDR3 is 14 residues. The V segment lost 4 bases and the J segment 4 bases; nucleotides outside the gene matches: 5. The DNA of the CDR3 is TGTGCCAGCAGTTCGGGCGGGAGCCCAGATACGCAGTATTTT. Its protein product is CASSSGGSPDTQYF.

The chain couples TRBV29-1 to TRBJ2-3; possibly TRBD2 for D (5 bases). This CDR3 has 14 amino acids. V gave up 7 bases and J gave up 0 bases, with 14 bases separating them. Germline loops: CDR1 SQVTM, CDR2 ANQGSEA. This CDR3 reads CSAGGSSSTDTQYF. The CDR3 bases are TGCAGCGCTGGAGGCAGCTCTAGCACAGATACGCAGTATTTT.

The rearrangement links TRBV13 to TRBJ2-1; TRBD2 agrees at 9 bases. The V and J ends lost 8 bases and 5 bases, in that order; junction bases with no gene match: 7. Germline V CDR1 and CDR2: PRHDT, FYEKMQ (reference sequence). CDR3 length equals 14 residues. CDR3: CASSGGGRDNEQFF. The DNA of the CDR3 is TGTGCCAGCTCGGGGGGCGGGAGGGACAATGAGCAGTTCTTC.

The V call is TRBV14, the J call TRBJ2-6; perhaps TRBD2 as D (5 bases). CDR1 is SGHDN, CDR2 FVKESK, per germline. With 3 bases removed from V and 0 bases from J, the gap between germline ends came to 9 bases. The CDR3 covers 16 residues. CDR3 residues: CASSHLRVSGANVLTF. CDR3 DNA sequence: TGTGCCAGCAGCCACCTGAGGGTCTCTGGGGCCAACGTCCTGACTTTC.

The chain uses TRBV18 and TRBJ2-7; D is undetermined. Trimming left V 5 bases short and J 0 bases short, with 20 bases between. The CDR3 is made up of 17 amino acids. Per the germline V gene, CDR1 is KGHSH and CDR2 is LQKENI. In DNA, the CDR3 is TGTGCCAGCTCAGAGACTCAGGAAGGAAATAGCTCCTACGAGCAGTACGTC. It codes for CASSETQEGNSSYEQYV.

The chain combines TRBV7-2 with TRBJ1-1, with unresolved D. V lost 1 base, J lost 8 bases, and 14 bases lay in between. The CDR3 is 14 amino acids. Looked up from germline, CDR1 is SGHTA and CDR2 is FQGNSA. CDR3 amino acids: CASSLVRMADEAFF. CDR3 bases: TGTGCCAGCAGCTTAGTTCGGATGGCAGACGAAGCTTTCTTT.

This rearrangement joins TRBV11-2 to TRBJ1-1; D remains ambiguous. Trimming removed 5 bases at V and 1 base at J, with 8 bases between. The CDR3 sequence is 13 residues long. Per germline, CDR1 SGHAT and CDR2 FQNNGV. The CDR3: CASSGPPNTEAFF. The CDR3 bases are TGTGCCAGCAGCGGACCCCCGAACACTGAAGCTTTCTTT. Using reference TRBV11-2 and TRBJ1-1 for the parts outside the CDR3, the full variable domain is EAGVAQSPRYKIIEKRQSVAFWCNPISGHATLYWYQQILGQGPKLLIQFQNNGVVDDSQLPKDRFSAERLKGVDSTLKIQPAKLEDSAVYLCASSGPPNTEAFFGQGTRLTVV.

The gene calls are TRBV11-3 and TRBJ1-2, with D perhaps matching TRBD1 (5 bases). The CDR3 totals 13 residues. Germline V gene data show CDR1 as SGHNT and CDR2 as YENEEA. Trimming cost V 4 bases and J 6 bases, with 12 bases left between them. The CDR3 region has the DNA TGTGCCAGCAGCTCAGACAGAAAAGATGGCTACACCTTC. This gives the protein CASSSDRKDGYTF. Combining the CDR3 with reference TRBV11-3 and TRBJ1-2 gives the whole variable domain EAGVVQSPRYKIIEKKQPVAFWCNPISGHNTLYWYLQNLGQGPELLIRYENEEAVDDSQLPKDRFSAERLKGVDSTLKIQPAELGDSAVYLCASSSDRKDGYTFGSGTRLTVV.

The chain recombines TRBV19 with TRBJ1-1, with no clear D. With 7 bases removed from V and 3 bases from J, the gap between germline ends came to 15 bases. The CDR3 spans 14 residues. Looked up from germline, CDR1 is LNHDA and CDR2 is SQIVND (reference sequence). The CDR3 DNA sequence: TGTGCCAGTAACTACGGGCCCGCGTACACTGAAGCTTTCTTT. Encoded protein: CASNYGPAYTEAFF. The variable domain in full, completed from reference TRBV19 and TRBJ1-1, reads DGGITQSPKYLFRKEGQNVTLSCEQNLNHDAMYWYRQDPGQGLRLIYYSQIVNDFQKGDIAEGYSVSREKKESFPLTVTSAQKNPTAFYLCASNYGPAYTEAFFGQGTRLTVV.

This chain uses TRBV14 with TRBJ2-1, with TRBD2 matching 8 bases. The CDR3 runs 16 residues. The trim removed 2 bases at V and 2 bases at J, leaving 5 bases unmatched. Germline values: CDR1 SGHDN, CDR2 FVKESK. As DNA, the CDR3 is TGTGCCAGCAGCCAAAAAGCGGGAGTCCCCTACAATGAGCAGTTCTTC. It is translated as CASSQKAGVPYNEQFF.

The chain employs TRBV19 and TRBJ2-1, with D tentatively TRBD1 (6 bases). The CDR3 is 14 residues long. In germline, CDR1 is LNHDA, CDR2 SQIVND (reference sequence). V gave up 5 bases and J gave up 4 bases, with 12 bases separating them. In nucleotides, the CDR3 is TGTGCCAGTAGTCCGGGGACACCTTACAATGAGCAGTTCTTC. It encodes CASSPGTPYNEQFF.

The V gene is TRBV5-1, the J gene TRBJ2-2; TRBD2 matches 8 bases. Germline assignment: CDR1 SGHRS and CDR2 YFSETQ. Trimming removed 4 bases from V and 0 bases from J; junction bases left unmatched: 14. This CDR3 has 19 residues. The CDR3 loop is CASSILGLAGGTNTGELFF. The CDR3 DNA reads TGCGCCAGCAGCATCCTGGGCCTAGCGGGCGGAACGAACACCGGGGAGCTGTTTTTT.

The chain carries TRBV13 and TRBJ2-1; either TRBD1 or TRBD2 may supply D (6 bases each). This CDR3 contains 18 residues. V was pared by 0 bases and J by 6 bases, with 21 bases between. Germline V CDR1 and CDR2: PRHDT, FYEKMQ (reference sequence). CDR3 bases: TGTGCCAGCAGCTTAGGCAGATACCCGGGATCGGGGGCCAATGAGCAGTTCTTC. Translated: CASSLGRYPGSGANEQFF.

V gene TRBV6-5 combines with J gene TRBJ1-2, with a tentative D call TRBD1 (6 bases). Trimming removed 2 bases from V and 2 bases from J, with 15 bases in between. Germline lookup yields CDR1 MNHEY and CDR2 SVGAGI. This CDR3 is built from 16 residues. The DNA for the CDR3 is TGTGCCAGCAGTTACGCTCCCTCACAGGGCAACTATGGCTACACCTTC. Translation: CASSYAPSQGNYGYTF.

The chain combines TRBV12-1 with TRBJ2-7; the tabulated D call, TRBD2, remains unverified against the DNA. TRBV12-1 is a pseudogene. This CDR3 region has 17 residues. This CDR3 is CASSPTCLPIYYYEQYV. The CDR3 region has the DNA TGTGCCAGCAGCCCCACCTGCTTACCGATATACTACTACGAGCAGTACGTC.

The J gene is TRBJ2-1, the V gene TRBV9, with D possibly matching TRBD2 (5 bases). The germline V gene encodes CDR1 SGDLS and CDR2 YYNGEE. The CDR3 is made up of 14 amino acids. V was shortened by 0 bases and J by 3 bases, with 7 bases between the two germline ends. For the CDR3, the DNA is TGTGCCAGCAGCGTAGGGACTGGCTACAATGAGCAGTTCTTC. This translates into CASSVGTGYNEQFF.

This rearrangement joins TRBV30 to TRBJ1-2; 10 bases map to TRBD1. Per germline, CDR1 GTSNPN and CDR2 SVGIG (reference sequence). The CDR3 extends over 14 amino acids. Germline trimming cut 1 base from V and 7 bases from J; bases unmatched to any gene: 6. The CDR3 spells CAWSGRQGAGGYTF. In DNA, the CDR3 is TGTGCCTGGAGTGGACGACAGGGGGCAGGTGGCTACACCTTC.

J is TRBJ2-1 and V is TRBV6-1, with 7 bases matching TRBD2. The CDR3 sequence is 15 residues long. The V gene's germline CDR1 is MNHNS and CDR2 SASEGT. V was pared by 0 bases and J by 5 bases, with 4 bases of the junction left unmatched. CDR3 residues: CASSEAAGSDNEQFF. In DNA form, the CDR3 reads TGTGCCAGCAGTGAAGCAGCGGGGAGTGACAATGAGCAGTTCTTC.

The chain links TRBV30 to TRBJ1-4, with 8 bases that match TRBD1. This CDR3 spans 12 amino acids. From germline, CDR1 is GTSNPN and CDR2 SVGIG (reference sequence). With V trimmed by 5 bases and J by 8 bases, 4 bases remained unmatched. The CDR3 here is CAWDRGNEKLFF. CDR3 nucleotide sequence: TGTGCCTGGGACAGGGGCAACGAAAAACTGTTTTTT.

The chain carries TRBV27 and TRBJ1-4; TRBD1 agrees at 10 bases. The junction had 0 bases not matched to a gene; V was cut back by 9 bases and J by 5 bases. There are 12 residues in the CDR3. Per the germline V gene, CDR1 is MNHEY and CDR2 is SMNVEV (reference sequence). CDR3 region: CARDRGNEKLFF. The DNA for the CDR3 is TGTGCCAGGGACAGGGGGAATGAAAAACTGTTTTTT. Variable domain in full (rest from reference TRBV27 and TRBJ1-4): EAQVTQNPRYLITVTGKKLTVTCSQNMNHEYMSWYRQDPGLGLRQIYYSMNVEVTDKGDVPEGYKVSRKEKRNFPLILESPSPNQTSLYFCARDRGNEKLFFGSGTQLSVL.

J is TRBJ1-2 and V is TRBV4-3, with unresolved D. V lost 1 base and J 3 bases, leaving 24 bases between the germline ends. The CDR3 runs to 19 residues. The V gene's germline CDR1 is LGHNA and CDR2 YSLEER. CDR3 in DNA: TGCGCCAGCAGCCAAGTTGAATGGGGTCCCTCCTCTCCCTACTATGGCTACACCTTC. Protein product: CASSQVEWGPSSPYYGYTF.

The chain links TRBV4-1 to TRBJ1-2, with D perhaps matching TRBD1 (6 bases). Germline V CDR1 and CDR2: MGHRA, YSYEKL. Trimming removed 10 bases at V and 0 bases at J, with 24 bases between. This CDR3 is built from 17 residues. The CDR3 sequence is CATRSGAQGLANYGYTF. DNA for the CDR3: TGCGCCACCCGGTCGGGGGCCCAGGGCTTAGCTAACTATGGCTACACCTTC.

The chain carries TRBV5-4 and TRBJ2-2; maybe TRBD2 (5 bases). CDR1 is SGHNT and CDR2 is YYREEE in the germline V gene (reference sequence). This CDR3 spans 15 amino acids. Trimming stripped 4 bases from V and 2 bases from J, with 12 bases between. This chain's CDR3 is CASSPRSGNTGELFF. The CDR3 nucleotides read TGTGCCAGCAGCCCTAGGAGCGGTAACACCGGGGAGCTGTTTTTT.

The chain couples TRBV19 to TRBJ1-5, with D unclear. This CDR3 contains 12 residues. The V gene's germline CDR1 is LNHDA and CDR2 SQIVND (reference sequence). With 5 bases removed from V and 7 bases from J, the gap between germline ends came to 9 bases. CDR3 nucleotides: TGTGCCAGTAGTGAAGTCGGGCAGCCCCAGCATTTT. Translation: CASSEVGQPQHF.

The chain's CDR3 is CASSQQSGASYGYTF. CDR3 bases: TGCGCCAGCAGCCAACAATCCGGGGCCTCTTATGGCTACACCTTC. The chain carries TRBV4-1 and TRBJ1-2, with D perhaps TRBD1 (5 bases). Per germline, CDR1 MGHRA and CDR2 YSYEKL. CDR3 length: 15 residues. V shed 2 bases and J shed 5 bases, with 15 bases lying between them.

The V and J genes are TRBV19 and TRBJ2-1; TRBD1 aligns across 9 bases. V shed 0 bases and J 14 bases; nucleotides not matched to a gene: 11. Germline loops: CDR1 LNHDA, CDR2 SQIVND (reference sequence). The CDR3 runs 15 residues. The CDR3 sequence is CASSIDLGQGPGEFF. CDR3 sequence (DNA): TGTGCCAGTAGTATAGATCTGGGACAGGGCCCGGGGGAGTTCTTC.

The V and J genes are TRBV7-9 and TRBJ1-1; D unclear. Germline CDR1 is SEHNR and CDR2 is FQNEAQ (reference sequence). This CDR3 has 15 residues. Deletions cut 1 base from V and 3 bases from J, with 12 bases between. In DNA form, the CDR3 reads TGTGCCAGCAGCTTAGGTGGCGGGAGACACACTGAAGCTTTCTTT. Protein sequence: CASSLGGGRHTEAFF.

The count of this clone is one. The chain is built from TRBV5-1 and TRBJ2-1; D is possibly TRBD2 (6 bases). This CDR3 contains 18 residues. V was pared by 4 bases and J by 0 bases, with 20 bases between. From germline, CDR1 is SGHRS and CDR2 YFSETQ. CDR3 coding DNA: TGCGCCAGCAGCCCCGAGAGTGGGGTAGCGGTCTCCTACAATGAGCAGTTCTTC. It codes for CASSPESGVAVSYNEQFF.

The V and J genes are TRBV9 and TRBJ1-5, with D maybe TRBD1 (5 bases). CDR1 is SGDLS and CDR2 is YYNGEE in the germline V gene. The length of the CDR3 is 15 residues. Deletions cut 0 bases from V and 5 bases from J, with 12 bases between. The CDR3 region has the DNA TGTGCCAGCAGCGTAGCTCGTTGGGGGGATCAGCCCCAGCATTTT. Residues: CASSVARWGDQPQHF.